This T cell receptor beta chain was retrieved from a study of T-cell memory formation after mild COVID-19 (TCRdb year 2021). Concerning the study at large: TCR sequence clusters from the two donors were largely donor specific. T-cell clones expanding and contracting after mild COVID-19 in two donors were tracked by longitudinal TCRalpha and TCRbeta repertoire sequencing. Two young, previously healthy adult volunteers, one female and one male, were included in the cohort.

Summary of the overall study and its limitations: Whether the second-wave clones peaking on day 37 were SARS-CoV-2 specific was not confirmed. Clones that contracted from day 15 to 85 showed balanced CD4/CD8 phenotypes, whereas a second wave of clones that expanded from day 15 to 37 leaned towards CD4+. Only a couple of mild cases were covered in the study, and larger cohorts including severe cases with pre-infection samples were considered necessary. Contracting CD4+ clones were found mainly in CM and EM memory subsets, while CD8+ clones were enriched in EMRA. Some responding clones were detected in pre-infection memory, suggesting pre-existing cross-reactive memory T cells joined the SARS-CoV-2 response.

This clonotype was counted at least ten times. Its antigen specificity is not known. No base qualities exist here, and no much larger clone lies one base off it. Sequencer: Illumina NovaSeq 6000. cDNA libraries for TCRalpha and TCRbeta were prepared by 5'RACE using constant-segment primers, with sample barcodes and unique molecular identifiers added. Trizol reagent was used to extract RNA from every sample. The libraries were amplified in two PCR steps, and the second step added a second sample barcode and Illumina TruSeq adapters. Sequencing of the libraries was done on an Illumina NovaSeq, producing 2 x 150 bp paired-end reads. Processing in the source paper ran as follows. The reads were demultiplexed and collapsed into UMI-guided consensus sequences using migec v1.2.7. Using mixcr v2.1.11, the UMI consensuses were aligned to TRA and TRB V and J templates and assembled into clonotypes. A clonotype was counted as expanded or contracted only when both edgeR and NoisET called the clonotype significant, with the noise models trained on biological replicates. For edgeR calls, the thresholds were a false discovery rate-adjusted p below 0.01 and a log2 fold-change of 1. PCA with hierarchical clustering of max-normalized trajectories of the 1000 most abundant clonotypes was used as exploratory dynamics analysis. The CD4 or CD8 phenotype of responding clones was assigned using the separately sequenced CD4+ and CD8+ repertoires. In TCRdb, the public reads were trimmed at Q25 with fastp and aligned with MiXCR, with productive beta chains retained. A single entry per CDR3 protein holds the most common genes and DNA from its merged rows. Clone size and V and J calls follow TCRdb, not the original study. The sample includes around 65,000 distinct CDR3 sequences, with about 9.4% observed a single time. The ten largest make up about 1% of the sample.

PBMCs were isolated by Ficoll-Paque density gradient centrifugation. From the germline V gene, CDR1 is SGDLS and CDR2 is YYNGEE. There are 15 amino acids in the CDR3, from cysteine to phenylalanine inclusive. Just CDR3 DNA is preserved here, 45 bases in frame from base 1. V drops 6 bases and J drops 0 bases, leaving 13 bases in between. The sequence joins TRBV9 to TRBJ2-1, with the D assignment possibly TRBD1 or TRBD2, given 6 matching bases for each. The source is a man aged 18 to 29 who had mild COVID-19 (a few samples of this study predate the infection). The sample titles of this study are shuffled in the database, so cell type and time point are left out; the donor was told from shared clones. The material sequenced was PBMCs or a T cell subset sorted from them (not recorded which). For the CDR3, the sequence is CASTRGGSSYNEQFF. Read as DNA, the sequence is TGTGCCAGCACCAGAGGGGGGAGCTCCTACAATGAGCAGTTCTTC.